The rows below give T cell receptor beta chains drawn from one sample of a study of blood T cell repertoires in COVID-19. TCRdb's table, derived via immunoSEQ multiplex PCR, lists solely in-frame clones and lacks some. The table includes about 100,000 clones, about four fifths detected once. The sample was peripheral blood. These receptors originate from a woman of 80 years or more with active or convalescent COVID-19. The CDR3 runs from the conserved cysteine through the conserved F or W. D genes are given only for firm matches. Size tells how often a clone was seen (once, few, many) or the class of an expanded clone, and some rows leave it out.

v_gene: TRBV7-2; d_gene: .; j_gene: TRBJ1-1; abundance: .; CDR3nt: TGTGCCAGCAGCTTAGTTAATAGGGGCCGGAACACTGAAGCTTTCTTT; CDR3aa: CASSLVNRGRNTEAFF
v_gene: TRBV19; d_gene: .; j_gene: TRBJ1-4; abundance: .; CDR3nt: TGTGCCAGTGCCCCGGGGGGGGCGGATAATGAAAAACTGTTTTTT; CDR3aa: CASAPGGADNEKLFF
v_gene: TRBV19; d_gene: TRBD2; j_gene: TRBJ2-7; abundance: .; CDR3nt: TGTGCCAGTAATAACGGGAGGGCTCACGAGCAGTACTTC; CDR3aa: CASNNGRAHEQYF
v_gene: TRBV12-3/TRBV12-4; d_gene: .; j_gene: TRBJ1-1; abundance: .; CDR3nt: TGTGCCAGCAGCCTTGGACTTAACACTGAAGCTTTCTTT; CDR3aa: CASSLGLNTEAFF
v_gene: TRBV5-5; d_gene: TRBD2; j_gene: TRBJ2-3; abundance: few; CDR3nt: TGTGCCAGCGAGCTAGCGGGAGAACTAAGGAGGCAGTATTTT; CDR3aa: CASELAGELRRQYF
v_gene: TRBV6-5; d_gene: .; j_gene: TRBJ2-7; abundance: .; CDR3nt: TGTGCCAGCAGAGGACGGGGATACGAGCAGTACTTC; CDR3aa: CASRGRGYEQYF
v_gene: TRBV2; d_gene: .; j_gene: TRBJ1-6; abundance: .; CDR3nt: TGTGCCAGCAGCCCAAATCGGGGTTCACCCCTCCACTTT; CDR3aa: CASSPNRGSPLHF
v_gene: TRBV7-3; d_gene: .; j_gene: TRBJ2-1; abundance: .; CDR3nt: TGTGCCAGCAGCAAGGACAGAGCAAAGGATGAGCAGTTCTTC; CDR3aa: CASSKDRAKDEQFF
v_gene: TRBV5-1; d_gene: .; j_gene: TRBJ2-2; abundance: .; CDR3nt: TGTGCCAGCAGCTTGGGCACATTGAACACCGGGGAGCTGTTTTTT; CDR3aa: CASSLGTLNTGELFF
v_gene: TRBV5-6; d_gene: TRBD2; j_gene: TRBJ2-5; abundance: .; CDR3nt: TGTGCCAGCAGCTTGCGGCCTAGCGGGAGGGCCCAAGAGACCCAGTACTTC; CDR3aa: CASSLRPSGRAQETQYF
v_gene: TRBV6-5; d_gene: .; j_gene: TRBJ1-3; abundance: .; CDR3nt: TGTGCCAGCAGAACGGGGTCTGGAAACACCATATATTTT; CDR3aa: CASRTGSGNTIYF
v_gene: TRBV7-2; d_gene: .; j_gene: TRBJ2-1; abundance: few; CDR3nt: TGTGCCAGCAGCTTAGTCGCGGGATCCGAGCAGTTCTTC; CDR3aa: CASSLVAGSEQFF
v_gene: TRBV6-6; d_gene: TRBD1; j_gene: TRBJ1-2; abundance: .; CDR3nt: TGTGCCAGCAGTTACGGGTCAGGGGGTTATGGCTACACCTTC; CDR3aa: CASSYGSGGYGYTF
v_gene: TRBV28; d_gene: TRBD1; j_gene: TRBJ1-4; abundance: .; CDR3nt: TGTGCCAGCAGTTTAGGACAGGATAATGAAAAACTGTTTTTT; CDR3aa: CASSLGQDNEKLFF
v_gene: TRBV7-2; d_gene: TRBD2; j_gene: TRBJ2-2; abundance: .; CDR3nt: TGTGCCAGCAGCTCCTGGGGCGGGAGGGTTACCGGGGAGCTGTTTTTT; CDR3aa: CASSSWGGRVTGELFF
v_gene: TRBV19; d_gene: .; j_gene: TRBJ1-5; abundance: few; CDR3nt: TGTGCCAGTAGTATCGGAGGGTTGTTGAATCAGCCCCAGCATTTT; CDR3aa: CASSIGGLLNQPQHF
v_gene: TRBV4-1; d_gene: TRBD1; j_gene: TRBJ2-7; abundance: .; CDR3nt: TGCGCCAGCAGCCAAGGGTTCGCAACCGGGACAGGGAAATCCTACGAGCAGTACTTC; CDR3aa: CASSQGFATGTGKSYEQYF
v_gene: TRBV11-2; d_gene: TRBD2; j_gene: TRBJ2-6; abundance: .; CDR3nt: TGTGCCAGCAGCTCCACGGGGGGCTCTGGGGCCAACGTCCTGACTTTC; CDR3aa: CASSSTGGSGANVLTF
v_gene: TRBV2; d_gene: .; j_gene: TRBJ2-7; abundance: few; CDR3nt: TGTGCCAGCAGTCCCTCCGGGACTGCAGCCTACGAGCAGTACTTC; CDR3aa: CASSPSGTAAYEQYF
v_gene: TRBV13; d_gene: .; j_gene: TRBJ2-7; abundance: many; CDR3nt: TGTGCCAGCAGCTCCACAGGCTACGAGCAGTACTTC; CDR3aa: CASSSTGYEQYF
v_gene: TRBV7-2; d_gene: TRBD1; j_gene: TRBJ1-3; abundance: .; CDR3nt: TGTGCCAGCAGCTTAGCGCGGGACAGGGTGGACACCATATATTTT; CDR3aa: CASSLARDRVDTIYF
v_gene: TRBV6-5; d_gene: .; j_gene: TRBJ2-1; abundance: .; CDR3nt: TGTGCCAGCAGTTACGACAGAAATGAGCAGTTCTTC; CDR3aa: CASSYDRNEQFF
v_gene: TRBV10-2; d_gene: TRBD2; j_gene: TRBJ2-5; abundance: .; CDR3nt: TGCGCCAGCAACCAAGACAGCGGGAGGGCCCAGACCCAGTACTTC; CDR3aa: CASNQDSGRAQTQYF
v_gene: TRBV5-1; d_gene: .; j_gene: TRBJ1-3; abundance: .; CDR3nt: TGTGCCAGCAGCGCAGGGATAGGTGGAAACACCATATATTTT; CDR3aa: CASSAGIGGNTIYF
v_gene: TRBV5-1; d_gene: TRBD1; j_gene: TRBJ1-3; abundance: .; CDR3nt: TGCGCCAGCAGCACAGGGACAGGGGAATCTGGAAACACCATATATTTT; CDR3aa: CASSTGTGESGNTIYF
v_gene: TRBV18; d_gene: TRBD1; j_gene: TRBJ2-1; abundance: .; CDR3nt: TGTGCCAGCTCACCTCCGGGACAGGGGGCGGTGGTCCACAATGAGCAGTTCTTC; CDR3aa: CASSPPGQGAVVHNEQFF
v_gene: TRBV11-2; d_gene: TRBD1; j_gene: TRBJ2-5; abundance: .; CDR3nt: TGTGCCAGCAGCTCGATGACAGGGTACGGGACCCAGTACTTC; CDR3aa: CASSSMTGYGTQYF
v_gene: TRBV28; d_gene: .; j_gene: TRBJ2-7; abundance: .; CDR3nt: TGTGCCAGCAGTGATTACAGGTTCGAGCAGTACTTC; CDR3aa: CASSDYRFEQYF
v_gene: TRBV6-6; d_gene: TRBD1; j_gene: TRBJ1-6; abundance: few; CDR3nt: TGTGCCAGCAGTTCGCCGGGACAGGCCCAGCACTTT; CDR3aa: CASSSPGQAQHF
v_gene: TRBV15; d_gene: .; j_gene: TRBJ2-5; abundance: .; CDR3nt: TGTGCCACCAGCAGACCAAGCGGAGAAGAGACCCAGTACTTC; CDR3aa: CATSRPSGEETQYF
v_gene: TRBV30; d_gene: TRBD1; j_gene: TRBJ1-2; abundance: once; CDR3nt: TGTGCCTGGAGTGTAGGGGGACAGGTTTATGGCTACACCTTC; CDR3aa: CAWSVGGQVYGYTF
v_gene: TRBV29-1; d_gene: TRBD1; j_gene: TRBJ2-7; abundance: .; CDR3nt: TGCAGCGTTGAAGGACAGGGGGCCTACGAGCAGTACTTC; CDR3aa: CSVEGQGAYEQYF